This T cell receptor (beta chain) was sequenced in a study of cytomegalovirus exposure and HLA in healthy donors. At the level of the study: The 90 to 150 validation repertoires, a later analysis reported, used the same platform as the 550 to 700 repertoires from the first cohort. Study-wide results and limits: The majority of TCR sequences were rare, yet some public TCRs appeared in many donors. Investigators reported approximately 170 TCR beta chains as tied to cytomegalovirus.

The assay was immunoSEQ multiplex PCR, and TCRdb's table has in-frame clones only and misses some. The sample holds some 180,000 clones, approximately 86% seen once. This CDR3 is built from 13 residues. Germline CDR1 reads GTSNPN; CDR2 reads SVGIG (reference sequence). With 4 bases removed from V and 4 bases from J, the gap between germline ends came to 11 bases. About this clone itself: Its antigen is currently unknown.

The donors were members of the validation cohort, which comprised 100 to 150 subjects and was separate from the first cohort of 666 subjects. The receptor was derived from a man in his thirties or forties in good health and CMV-seropositive. The sequencing input was PBMCs. The J gene is TRBJ1-3, the V gene TRBV30; no firm D call. CDR3 loop: CAWTTGPGNTIYF. DNA for the CDR3: TGTGCCTGGACTACGGGCCCCGGAAACACCATATATTTT.